A selection of T cell receptor beta chains follows, all from one sample in a study of cytomegalovirus exposure and HLA in healthy donors. The data were produced by immunoSEQ multiplex PCR, yet TCRdb's version contains in-frame clones alone and is incomplete. The table includes 110,000 to 150,000 clones, around 80% detected once. The source material was PBMCs. These receptor sequences come from a woman aged 35 to 49 in good health and CMV-seropositive. Each CDR3 is given without its conserved first and last residue. D genes are given only for firm matches.

d_call: TRBD1; v_call: TRBV5-1; j_call: TRBJ2-1; cdr3_aa: ASHTGGSYNEQF
d_call: NA; v_call: TRBV5-4; j_call: TRBJ1-1; cdr3_aa: ASSPKGAAGTEAF
d_call: NA; v_call: TRBV19; j_call: TRBJ1-5; cdr3_aa: ASSIRGSNQPQH
d_call: NA; v_call: TRBV5-4; j_call: TRBJ2-2; cdr3_aa: ASSSGQANTGELF
d_call: NA; v_call: TRBV6-1; j_call: TRBJ1-5; cdr3_aa: ASSGTEASQPQH
d_call: TRBD1; v_call: TRBV7-6; j_call: TRBJ2-7; cdr3_aa: ASSSRQGPYEQY
d_call: NA; v_call: TRBV30; j_call: TRBJ1-1; cdr3_aa: AFSDSANTEAF
d_call: TRBD2; v_call: TRBV28; j_call: TRBJ2-7; cdr3_aa: ASSLGGASYEQY
d_call: NA; v_call: TRBV28; j_call: TRBJ2-7; cdr3_aa: ASTSPTGEGAYEQY
d_call: NA; v_call: TRBV28; j_call: TRBJ1-5; cdr3_aa: ASSDWGNQPQH
d_call: TRBD1; v_call: TRBV7-8; j_call: TRBJ1-5; cdr3_aa: ASSSFRGVSLNQPQH
d_call: TRBD2; v_call: TRBV19; j_call: TRBJ2-7; cdr3_aa: ASRGTSAYEQY
d_call: NA; v_call: TRBV5-8; j_call: TRBJ2-7; cdr3_aa: ASSTYEQY
d_call: TRBD1; v_call: TRBV30; j_call: TRBJ1-5; cdr3_aa: AWSPRGQRYQPQH
d_call: NA; v_call: TRBV10-3; j_call: TRBJ2-3; cdr3_aa: AISEKTSGTGDTQY
d_call: TRBD2; v_call: TRBV7-9; j_call: TRBJ2-1; cdr3_aa: ASSLVTGLLYNEQF
d_call: NA; v_call: TRBV5-4; j_call: TRBJ2-1; cdr3_aa: ASNRQGVHEQF
d_call: TRBD2; v_call: TRBV19; j_call: TRBJ2-7; cdr3_aa: ASSKGAGAYEQY
d_call: TRBD1; v_call: TRBV27; j_call: TRBJ1-5; cdr3_aa: ASSSWTGVKDQPQH
d_call: NA; v_call: TRBV19; j_call: TRBJ1-5; cdr3_aa: ASSINFPGGNQPQH
d_call: TRBD1; v_call: TRBV28; j_call: TRBJ1-1; cdr3_aa: ASRHQTGGGTEAF
d_call: NA; v_call: TRBV29-1; j_call: TRBJ1-1; cdr3_aa: SVAQSRDTEAF
d_call: NA; v_call: TRBV27; j_call: TRBJ1-1; cdr3_aa: ASSSAEGGRNTEAF
d_call: NA; v_call: TRBV4-1; j_call: TRBJ1-1; cdr3_aa: ASSQETSGAEAF
d_call: TRBD2; v_call: TRBV7-9; j_call: TRBJ2-3; cdr3_aa: ASSLESSGSYSGRNTQY
d_call: NA; v_call: TRBV4-3; j_call: TRBJ1-4; cdr3_aa: ASSQSGLGANEKLF
d_call: NA; v_call: TRBV27; j_call: TRBJ2-1; cdr3_aa: ASSSPFRTGSYNEQF
d_call: TRBD2; v_call: TRBV7-2; j_call: TRBJ2-3; cdr3_aa: ASSLSPTSGSTDTQY
d_call: TRBD1; v_call: TRBV29-1; j_call: TRBJ1-2; cdr3_aa: SVGTGLGYT
d_call: TRBD2; v_call: TRBV7-2; j_call: TRBJ2-3; cdr3_aa: ASSPQAGGRTDTQY
d_call: NA; v_call: TRBV10-3; j_call: TRBJ2-7; cdr3_aa: AIKPGQSYEQY
d_call: TRBD2; v_call: TRBV7-9; j_call: TRBJ2-5; cdr3_aa: ASSQGLAGAQETQY
d_call: NA; v_call: TRBV4-1; j_call: TRBJ1-1; cdr3_aa: ASSQEDSLNTEAF
d_call: TRBD2; v_call: TRBV2; j_call: TRBJ2-1; cdr3_aa: ASSVDSGGVHEQF
d_call: TRBD2; v_call: TRBV6-1; j_call: TRBJ2-3; cdr3_aa: ASSVGGSPDTQY
d_call: NA; v_call: TRBV5-4; j_call: TRBJ2-3; cdr3_aa: ASRGTSTDTQY
d_call: TRBD1; v_call: TRBV28; j_call: TRBJ1-5; cdr3_aa: ASRQGDQTNQPQH
d_call: TRBD1; v_call: TRBV30; j_call: TRBJ2-7; cdr3_aa: AWADRGNTYEQY
d_call: TRBD1; v_call: TRBV7-6; j_call: TRBJ2-1; cdr3_aa: ASSLKSGTGGMNEQF
d_call: TRBD2; v_call: TRBV18; j_call: TRBJ2-3; cdr3_aa: ASSPRGGVTDTQY
d_call: NA; v_call: TRBV27; j_call: TRBJ2-3; cdr3_aa: ASSSPLRGTDTQY
d_call: TRBD2; v_call: TRBV28; j_call: TRBJ2-2; cdr3_aa: ASSWGLAVVDGELF
d_call: NA; v_call: TRBV7-9; j_call: TRBJ2-7; cdr3_aa: ASSPPQLGKTYEQY
d_call: NA; v_call: TRBV6-5; j_call: TRBJ1-1; cdr3_aa: ASSYSRGLMNTEAF
d_call: NA; v_call: TRBV27; j_call: TRBJ1-1; cdr3_aa: ASSLWAGKNTEAF
d_call: NA; v_call: TRBV25-1; j_call: NA; cdr3_aa: ASSKTGWYEQY
d_call: NA; v_call: TRBV6-5; j_call: TRBJ2-7; cdr3_aa: ASSYGQASYEQY
d_call: NA; v_call: TRBV4-3; j_call: TRBJ1-3; cdr3_aa: ASSQGTGLNTIY
d_call: NA; v_call: TRBV5-8; j_call: TRBJ2-2; cdr3_aa: ASSSGVRRQPGSGELF
d_call: TRBD1; v_call: TRBV27; j_call: TRBJ1-5; cdr3_aa: ASSLTGFSNQPQH